A single sample gave rise to the 24 T cell receptor beta chains below, sequenced in a study of cytomegalovirus exposure and HLA in healthy donors (dated by TCRdb to between 2016 and 2019). Library method: the immunoSEQ multiplex PCR assay. The multiplex PCR relied on a mix of 60 forward primers for TCR Vbeta segments and 13 reverse primers for TCR Jbeta segments. TCRdb took this table from immuneACCESS and kept in-frame rearrangements with V and J called. Such tables lack part of the clones; where checked against another copy, unresolved V genes explain under half of the gap, and the rest is unexplained. For this sample, the table gives about 190,000 clones. The ten largest clones represent roughly 0.98% of the sample. Specimen: PBMCs. These receptors all stem from a woman in her twenties or thirties in good health and CMV-seropositive.

The CDR3 DNA reads as TGCGCCAGCAGTCTTTCGTCCCGTTACCAAGAGACCCAGTACTTC. This codes for CASSLSSRYQETQYF. V usage is TRBV5-1 and J usage is TRBJ2-5, with D unresolved. The length of the CDR3 is 15 residues. V lost 5 bases and J lost 0, with 14 bases in between. Germline V gives CDR1 SGHRS, CDR2 YFSETQ.

The chain joins TRBV7-7 to TRBJ2-7; D is possibly TRBD2 (5 bases). This CDR3 region has 13 residues. V lost 4 bases and J 2 bases, leaving 9 bases between the germline ends. Germline V gene sequence: CDR1 SSHAT, CDR2 FNYEAQ (reference sequence). The CDR3 loop reads CASSSTGTYEQYF. The DNA for the CDR3 is TGTGCCAGCAGCTCCACCGGGACCTACGAGCAGTACTTC.

This rearrangement joins TRBV5-1 to TRBJ2-3; 10 nucleotides match TRBD1. CDR3 length: 16 amino acids. Germline V lookup: CDR1 SGHRS, CDR2 YFSETQ. With 5 bases clipped from V and 4 bases from J, the junction kept 10 bases outside the gene matches. The CDR3 DNA reads as TGCGCCAGCAGTAGGGACAGGGGAACAGCCTCAGATACGCAGTATTTT. Protein sequence: CASSRDRGTASDTQYF.

The chain combines TRBV5-5 with TRBJ2-7, with no clear D. The length of the CDR3 is 14 residues. The V gene lost 1 base and the J gene lost 0 bases, with 8 bases spanning the gap. In germline, CDR1 is SGHKS, CDR2 YYEKEE (reference sequence). DNA for the CDR3: TGTGCCAGCAGCTTGCAGGTCATCTCCTACGAGCAGTACTTC. It translates to CASSLQVISYEQYF.

The rearrangement uses TRBV6-1 and TRBJ1-1; no definite D call. The CDR3 is 14 residues long. The V gene lost 5 bases and the J gene lost 1 base, with 11 bases spanning the gap. Germline V gene sequence: CDR1 MNHNS, CDR2 SASEGT. The CDR3 reads CASSIMPGNTEAFF. CDR3 coding DNA: TGTGCCAGCAGTATAATGCCAGGGAACACTGAAGCTTTCTTT.

The chain carries TRBV30 and TRBJ1-5; no clear D gene. Trimming removed 0 bases at V and 4 bases at J, with 7 bases between. Germline V CDR1 and CDR2: GTSNPN, SVGIG (reference sequence). This CDR3 region has 13 residues. CDR3 amino acids: CAWSVRTNQPQHF. The CDR3 nucleotides read TGTGCCTGGAGTGTAAGAACAAATCAGCCCCAGCATTTT. Full variable domain (outside the CDR3, taken from reference TRBV30 and TRBJ1-5): SQTIHQWPATLVQPVGSPLSLECTVEGTSNPNLYWYRQAAGRGLQLLFYSVGIGQISSEVPQNLSASRPQDRQFILSSKKLLLSDSGFYLCAWSVRTNQPQHFGDGTRLSIL.

This CDR3 reads CASSSSGGLKQLGTEAFF. Here the CDR3 DNA reads TGCGCCAGCAGCTCCTCTGGGGGACTAAAACAGTTAGGCACTGAAGCTTTCTTT. This chain links TRBV5-1 with TRBJ1-1; a possible D gene is TRBD1 (5 bases). The CDR3 extends over 18 amino acids. Germline V gene lookup returns CDR1 SGHRS and CDR2 YFSETQ. Trimming removed 3 bases at V and 4 bases at J, with 25 bases between.

This CDR3 reads CASSYYRDISGNTIYF. For the CDR3, the DNA is TGTGCCAGCAGTTACTACCGGGACATCTCTGGAAACACCATATATTTT. The rearrangement uses TRBV6-5 and TRBJ1-3, with D perhaps matching TRBD1 (6 bases). The V gene's germline CDR1 is MNHEY and CDR2 SVGAGI. The CDR3 runs to 16 residues. V was clipped by 1 base and J by 0 bases, with 10 bases between them.

This rearrangement joins TRBV6-1 to TRBJ1-3; a possible D gene is TRBD1 (6 bases). The ends were cut back, 4 bases at V and 2 bases at J, with 12 bases in the middle. From germline, CDR1 is MNHNS and CDR2 SASEGT. This CDR3 contains 15 residues. The CDR3, as DNA: TGTGCCAGCAGTGTAGGGGGTTCAACTGGAAACACCATATATTTT. This gives the protein CASSVGGSTGNTIYF.

The CDR3 reads CATSRAMRTALGSGTQYF. In DNA form, the CDR3 reads TGTGCCACCAGCAGAGCTATGAGGACAGCACTGGGTAGTGGTACGCAGTATTTT. The chain has TRBV15 and TRBJ2-3, with a possible D match to TRBD1 (6 bases). There are 18 residues in the CDR3. V was cut by 1 base and J by 8 bases, with 25 bases left in between. Germline V gene lookup returns CDR1 LNHNV and CDR2 YYDKDF (reference sequence).

This sequence joins TRBV11-2 and TRBJ2-1, with 14 bases that match TRBD2. Germline CDR1 and CDR2: SGHAT and FQNNGV. The J segment lost 2 bases and the V segment lost 3 bases, leaving 0 bases of the junction unmatched. The CDR3 is 16 residues long. The CDR3 sequence is CASSLTSGRAYNEQFF. DNA of the CDR3: TGTGCCAGCAGCTTGACTAGCGGGAGGGCCTACAATGAGCAGTTCTTC.

The V call is TRBV19, the J call TRBJ2-5; D may be TRBD1 (6 bases). Trimming took 6 bases from V and 5 from J, leaving 19 bases between them. The CDR3 runs to 15 residues. Germline V lookup: CDR1 LNHDA, CDR2 SQIVND (reference sequence). The CDR3 bases are TGTGCCAGTAGCAACGTTTGGGGGCCAGGTGAGACCCAGTACTTC. As protein: CASSNVWGPGETQYF.

The chain recombines TRBV6-1 with TRBJ1-1; the D gene is possibly TRBD1 (5 bases). Germline V gene lookup returns CDR1 MNHNS and CDR2 SASEGT. CDR3 size: 14 residues. With 2 bases removed from V and 0 bases from J, the gap between germline ends came to 7 bases. CDR3 in amino acids: CASSEYRMNTEAFF. DNA of the CDR3: TGTGCCAGCAGTGAATACAGGATGAACACTGAAGCTTTCTTT.

CDR3: CASSLGGARTEAFF. The DNA of the CDR3 is TGTGCCAGCAGTTTAGGGGGGGCGCGCACTGAAGCTTTCTTT. This chain joins TRBV28 and TRBJ1-1, with D possibly TRBD1 on 6 matching bases. This CDR3 is built from 14 residues. Germline V gene sequence: CDR1 MDHEN, CDR2 SYDVKM. V lost 2 bases to trimming and J lost 4 bases, with 11 bases between them.

This chain uses TRBV5-6 with TRBJ1-2; D gene unclear. There are 15 residues in the CDR3. V was clipped by 4 bases and J by 1 base, with 14 bases between them. Germline CDR1 SGHDT, CDR2 YYEEEE. CDR3 protein: CASSLGGPSNYGYTF. DNA of the CDR3: TGTGCCAGCAGCCTGGGCGGCCCAAGTAACTATGGCTACACCTTC.

J is TRBJ2-5 and V is TRBV5-1; D may be TRBD2 (5 bases). Germline CDR1 and CDR2: SGHRS and YFSETQ. CDR3 length: 14 residues. Trimming pared 1 base from V and 2 bases from J, leaving 9 bases between. The chain's CDR3 is CASSLWTPQETQYF. In DNA form, the CDR3 reads TGCGCCAGCAGCTTGTGGACTCCTCAAGAGACCCAGTACTTC. Full variable domain (remainder filled in from reference TRBV5-1 and TRBJ2-5): KAGVTQTPRYLIKTRGQQVTLSCSPISGHRSVSWYQQTPGQGLQFLFEYFSETQRNKGNFPGRFSGRQFSNSRSEMNVSTLELGDSALYLCASSLWTPQETQYFGPGTRLLVL.

The V gene is TRBV18, the J gene TRBJ2-2; 9 nucleotides align to TRBD2. Per the germline V gene, CDR1 is KGHSH and CDR2 is LQKENI. V gave up 2 bases and J gave up 0 bases; unmatched junction bases: 1. This CDR3 region has 16 residues. The DNA of the CDR3 is TGTGCCAGCTCACCATTAGCGGGAGCGAACACCGGGGAGCTGTTTTTT. This translates into CASSPLAGANTGELFF.

V and J are TRBV19 and TRBJ2-5, with 11 bases identical to TRBD2. V lost 6 bases, J lost 2 bases, and 8 bases stayed unmatched. The CDR3 extends over 16 amino acids. Looked up from germline, CDR1 is LNHDA and CDR2 is SQIVND (reference sequence). The CDR3: CASRASSGGPQETQYF. The CDR3 DNA is TGTGCCAGTAGGGCGTCTAGCGGGGGGCCTCAAGAGACCCAGTACTTC.

The gene calls are TRBV19 and TRBJ1-5; 10 bases are a match to TRBD1. This CDR3 is built from 14 residues. V lost 7 bases, J lost 6 bases, and 6 bases stayed unmatched. Germline V gene lookup returns CDR1 LNHDA and CDR2 SQIVND (reference sequence). Written as DNA, the CDR3 is TGTGCCAGTACTCAGGACAGGGGGACTCAGCCCCAGCATTTT. It encodes CASTQDRGTQPQHF.

The chain carries TRBV27 and TRBJ2-7; D call uncertain. This CDR3 contains 14 residues. V was cut by 11 bases and J by 2 bases, with 19 bases left in between. Germline-derived CDR1 and CDR2 are MNHEY and SMNVEV (reference sequence). This CDR3 reads CAARTVFVAYEQYF. DNA for the CDR3: TGTGCCGCCCGCACAGTCTTCGTTGCCTACGAGCAGTACTTC.

The V and J genes are TRBV5-1 and TRBJ2-7; 8 bases line up with TRBD1. CDR3 length: 15 amino acids. V shed 5 bases and J 5 bases; nucleotides not matched to a gene: 12. The germline V gene encodes CDR1 SGHRS and CDR2 YFSETQ. The CDR3 DNA reads TGCGCCAGCAGTTCCCATGGGACAGGAGGCGACGAGCAGTACTTC. Translated, it gives CASSSHGTGGDEQYF.

The J gene is TRBJ2-2, the V gene TRBV2; D is unresolved. The CDR3 covers 12 residues. Trimming took 6 bases from V and 3 from J, leaving 5 bases between them. Germline CDR1 reads SNHLY; CDR2 reads FYNNEI. CDR3 DNA: TGTGCCAGCAGCCGGGACACCGGGGAGCTGTTTTTT. It translates to CASSRDTGELFF.

The CDR3 nucleotides are TGTGCCAGCAGTGAGACCGGGACTCGACCCCGTTTAAGCACAGATACGCAGTATTTT. This sequence encodes CASSETGTRPRLSTDTQYF. The chain has TRBV9 and TRBJ2-3; D might be TRBD2 (6 bases). V was cut by 5 bases and J by 0 bases, with 25 bases left in between. The CDR3 sequence is 19 residues long. CDR1 is SGDLS and CDR2 is YYNGEE in the germline V gene.

The chain combines TRBV6-1 with TRBJ2-1; 9 nucleotides match TRBD2. CDR3 size: 16 residues. The J segment lost 9 bases and the V segment lost 1 base, leaving 10 bases of the junction unmatched. CDR1 and CDR2 (germline): MNHNS, SASEGT. In DNA, the CDR3 is TGTGCCAGCAGTGAAGTACGCGGGGGGGCCTCTGGTGAGCAGTTCTTC. It specifies CASSEVRGGASGEQFF.